These T cell receptor beta chains were read from a single sample in a study of monozygotic twins with inflammatory bowel disease. TCRdb reprocessed the 5' RACE reads, with one entry per CDR3 protein and no DNA. Its table records some 400,000 distinct CDR3 sequences. The sequencing input was blood. These TCRs come from a human donor with ulcerative colitis or Crohn's disease, or a healthy co-twin of an affected twin (not recorded which). The CDR3 runs from the conserved cysteine through the conserved F or W. Fields, in order: V gene, J gene, CDR3 protein.

V: TRBV7-9
J: TRBJ1-6
CDR3: CASSSGGNNSPLHF

V: TRBV12-5
J: TRBJ2-5
CDR3: CASGLGLQETQYF

V: TRBV5-1
J: TRBJ1-5
CDR3: CASSSGQGKEPQHF

V: TRBV2
J: TRBJ2-1
CDR3: CASRKGLAGANEQFF

V: TRBV27
J: TRBJ2-1
CDR3: CASSLMFSYNEQFF

V: TRBV5-1
J: TRBJ1-1
CDR3: CASSLSSGWVDTEAFF

V: TRBV10-3
J: TRBJ2-1
CDR3: CATWTPSYNEQFF

V: TRBV19
J: TRBJ1-2
CDR3: CASRGVRGYTF

V: TRBV7-2
J: TRBJ2-3
CDR3: CASSRTLAGGHADTQYF

V: TRBV27
J: TRBJ1-2
CDR3: CASSPYNGFYGYTF

V: TRBV30
J: TRBJ1-1
CDR3: CAWKQAMNTEAFF

V: TRBV4-3
J: TRBJ2-7
CDR3: CASSQDKGVIYEQYF

V: TRBV20-1
J: TRBJ2-3
CDR3: CSATSGTGGPDTQYF

V: TRBV5-7
J: TRBJ1-6
CDR3: CASSSRIPNSPLHF

V: TRBV29-1
J: TRBJ1-1
CDR3: CSVARVLYTEAFF

V: TRBV2
J: TRBJ2-5
CDR3: CASSQTTETQYF

V: TRBV6-5
J: TRBJ1-6
CDR3: CASSYGAALGSSPLHF

V: TRBV7-2
J: TRBJ2-1
CDR3: CASSRSGGPGNEQFF

V: TRBV27
J: TRBJ2-2
CDR3: CASSPSGAGELFF

V: TRBV4-3
J: TRBJ1-4
CDR3: CASSHSEDNHEKLFF

V: TRBV11-2
J: TRBJ1-6
CDR3: CASSPQARNSPLHF

V: TRBV20-1
J: TRBJ1-2
CDR3: CSAPPLYGSPDNYGYTF

V: TRBV5-1
J: TRBJ2-2
CDR3: CASSSTGFFNTGELFF

V: TRBV2
J: TRBJ2-3
CDR3: CASRTGQADTDTQYF

V: TRBV29-1
J: TRBJ2-3
CDR3: CSDPLDGTADTQYF

V: TRBV29-1
J: TRBJ2-2
CDR3: CSVASEHTGELFF

V: TRBV7-2
J: TRBJ2-7
CDR3: CASREGQALSYEQYF

V: TRBV6-1
J: TRBJ1-6
CDR3: CASSETGGGSPLHF

V: TRBV28
J: TRBJ2-7
CDR3: CATETNSYEQYF

V: TRBV25-1
J: TRBJ1-2
CDR3: CASSVESGGYTF

V: TRBV28
J: TRBJ2-2
CDR3: CASSLVKVGVHTGELFF

V: TRBV7-3
J: TRBJ2-3
CDR3: CASSQSPSRTDTQYF

V: TRBV7-2
J: TRBJ1-2
CDR3: CASSLAQLGSYTF

V: TRBV6-5
J: TRBJ1-2
CDR3: CASSYDREDGYTF

V: TRBV20-1
J: TRBJ2-3
CDR3: CSARVGERVGTDTQYF

V: TRBV28
J: TRBJ2-6
CDR3: CASSSTGGLPGANVLTF

V: TRBV6-2/TRBV6-3
J: TRBJ2-2
CDR3: CASSSRPEKFGTGELFF

V: TRBV2
J: TRBJ1-5
CDR3: CASSDENYQPQHF

V: TRBV10-3
J: TRBJ2-1
CDR3: CATMTGGGGNEQFF

V: TRBV28
J: TRBJ2-1
CDR3: CASSLRPSAYNEQFF

V: TRBV10-3
J: TRBJ2-2
CDR3: CAISEQGRNPGELFF

V: TRBV28
J: TRBJ1-6
CDR3: CASSGRTGFNSPLHF

V: TRBV29-1
J: TRBJ1-4
CDR3: CSVLGTGDEKLFF

V: TRBV20-1
J: TRBJ1-1
CDR3: CSARPRTMNTEAFF

V: TRBV4-2
J: TRBJ2-1
CDR3: CASSRTGGANRNEQFF

V: TRBV6-5
J: TRBJ2-1
CDR3: CASSYSVRDEQFF

V: TRBV7-3
J: TRBJ2-3
CDR3: CASSLRGAGTTDTQYF

V: TRBV5-1
J: TRBJ1-1
CDR3: CASSADRDRGLNTEAFF

V: TRBV7-8
J: TRBJ2-5
CDR3: CASSLTGPLQETQYF

V: TRBV20-1
J: TRBJ2-7
CDR3: CSVSGRTVPYEQYF

V: TRBV20-1
J: TRBJ2-1
CDR3: CSADVGGRARISVDNEQFF

V: TRBV20-1
J: TRBJ2-7
CDR3: CSATRGVHLDEQYF

V: TRBV20-1
J: TRBJ2-7
CDR3: CSARAWDRPEQYF

V: TRBV7-2
J: TRBJ1-2
CDR3: CASSLRDRGQFGYTF

V: TRBV5-1
J: TRBJ2-7
CDR3: CASSLDPTSYEQYF